This passage covers 14 T cell receptor beta chains from one sample sequenced in a study of blood T cell repertoires in COVID-19. Sequenced by immunoSEQ multiplex PCR; TCRdb stores in-frame clones only, minus some. This sample has 120,000 to 150,000 clones, with approximately 87% found just once. Specimen: peripheral blood. The receptors derive from a woman aged 45 to 65 with active or convalescent COVID-19.

This clone was recorded once. The CDR3 DNA follows: TGTGCCAGCAGTTATAGCGGCTCCTACGAGCAGTACTTC. Translating it yields CASSYSGSYEQYF. This chain links TRBV6-5 with TRBJ2-7; D may be TRBD2 (6 bases). This CDR3 contains 13 residues. Germline CDR1 and CDR2: MNHEY and SVGAGI. V was pared by 3 bases and J by 0 bases, with 6 bases between.

The gene calls are TRBV18 and TRBJ2-1, with 13 bases lining up with TRBD2. Germline CDR1 is KGHSH and CDR2 is LQKENI. The V and J ends lost 2 bases and 7 bases, in that order; junction bases with no gene match: 8. This CDR3 has 17 amino acids. CDR3 nucleotide sequence: TGTGCCAGCTCACCAATTGGACTAGCGGGAGTAGCAAATGAGCAGTTCTTC. Protein: CASSPIGLAGVANEQFF.

This chain links TRBV6-6 with TRBJ2-1; D might be TRBD2 (6 bases). Germline CDR1 MNHNY, CDR2 SVGAGI (reference sequence). The CDR3 covers 17 residues. The V end was cut by 5 bases, the J end by 12 bases, with 29 bases between. The CDR3 DNA sequence: TGTGCCAGCAGTCCGACCCAAGAGGGGATAGGACTAATTGGGCAGTTCTTC. Protein product: CASSPTQEGIGLIGQFF.

About this clone: One end of the junction does not line up with germline, which may come from a read error. The chain carries TRBV2 and TRBJ2-4; TRBD1 matches 8 bases. The CDR3 is 15 residues long. CDR1 is SNHLY, CDR2 FYNNEI, per germline. The CDR3 DNA sequence: TGTGCCAGCAGAGTCACAGGGGGTCCAAAAAACGTTCAGTACTTC. As protein: CASRVTGGPKNVQYF. Full variable domain (missing parts from reference TRBV2 and TRBJ2-4): EPEVTQTPSHQVTQMGQEVILRCVPISNHLYFYWYRQILGQKVEFLVSFYNNEISEKSEIFDDQFSVERPDGSNFTLKIRSTKLEDSAMYFCASRVTGGPKNVQYFGAGTRLSVL.

This clone occurred once. The V and J genes are TRBV13 and TRBJ1-1; D remains ambiguous. The V end lost 3 bases, the J end lost 3 bases, and 8 bases lay between the germline ends. In germline, CDR1 is PRHDT, CDR2 FYEKMQ (reference sequence). CDR3 size: 13 residues. The CDR3 spells CASSFREDTEAFF. In DNA form, the CDR3 reads TGTGCCAGCAGCTTCCGGGAAGACACTGAAGCTTTCTTT.

The gene calls are TRBV5-8 and TRBJ2-1; 10 bases match TRBD2. Germline-derived CDR1 and CDR2 are SGHTS and YDEGEE. V lost 0 bases to trimming and J lost 1 base; unmatched junction nucleotides: 4. This CDR3 is 17 amino acids long. The CDR3 sequence: CASSLELAGLSYNEQFF. In nucleotides, the CDR3 is TGTGCCAGCAGCTTGGAACTAGCGGGGCTATCCTACAATGAGCAGTTCTTC.

This chain links TRBV6-5 with TRBJ1-6; 7 bases agree with TRBD1. V gave up 2 bases and J gave up 6 bases; unmatched junction bases: 4. This CDR3 contains 15 residues. The V gene's germline CDR1 is MNHEY and CDR2 SVGAGI. Here the CDR3 DNA reads TGTGCCAGCAGTTACGAGGACAGGCCTAATTCACCCCTCCACTTT. It is translated as CASSYEDRPNSPLHF.

V and J are TRBV18 and TRBJ2-1, with D possibly TRBD2 on 6 matching bases. The ends were cut back, 6 bases at V and 4 bases at J, with 16 bases in the middle. Per the germline V gene, CDR1 is KGHSH and CDR2 is LQKENI. The CDR3 is 15 amino acids. The CDR3 protein is CASSGFSGGYNEQFF. DNA for the CDR3: TGTGCCAGCTCTGGATTTAGCGGAGGTTACAATGAGCAGTTCTTC. Looking up the rest from reference TRBV18 and TRBJ2-1 gives the full variable domain: NAGVMQNPRHLVRRRGQEARLRCSPMKGHSHVYWYRQLPEEGLKFMVYLQKENIIDESGMPKERFSAEFPKEGPSILRIQQVVRGDSAAYFCASSGFSGGYNEQFFGPGTRLTVL.

The chain carries TRBV30 and TRBJ2-5; the match to TRBD2 covers 15 bases. There are 20 residues in the CDR3. Per the germline V gene, CDR1 is GTSNPN and CDR2 is SVGIG (reference sequence). The J segment lost 4 bases and the V segment lost 5 bases, leaving 20 bases of the junction unmatched. The CDR3 bases are TGTGCCTGGTCAATAATCCGGACTAGCGGGAGGGCCGCGGGTCGAGAGACCCAGTACTTC. It is translated as CAWSIIRTSGRAAGRETQYF.

This chain connects TRBV4-3 to TRBJ2-3, with D perhaps TRBD1 (5 bases). Trimming stripped 0 bases from V and 5 bases from J, with 12 bases between. CDR1 is LGHNA and CDR2 is YSLEER in the germline V gene. This CDR3 region has 15 residues. CDR3 region: CASSQEGGQGDTQYF. The CDR3 DNA follows: TGCGCCAGCAGCCAAGAAGGTGGGCAGGGAGATACGCAGTATTTT.

The V gene is TRBV11-1, the J gene TRBJ1-4; D unclear. The germline V gene has CDR1 SGHAT and CDR2 FQDESV (reference sequence). V was clipped by 2 bases and J by 3 bases, with 7 bases between them. This CDR3 spans 14 amino acids. The CDR3 is CASSLTGANEKLFF. The CDR3, as DNA: TGTGCCAGCAGCTTAACCGGGGCTAATGAAAAACTGTTTTTT.

V gene TRBV18 combines with J gene TRBJ1-2, with D possibly TRBD1 on 5 matching bases. This CDR3 is 13 amino acids long. V was clipped by 3 bases and J by 6 bases, with 11 bases between them. CDR1 and CDR2 (germline): KGHSH, LQKENI. CDR3 bases: TGTGCCAGCTCACCCCGCCCGGGGGATGGCTACACCTTC. It is translated as CASSPRPGDGYTF.

This clone was seen a handful of times. The CDR3 region has the DNA TGTGCCAGCAGCCCCTCGGGGTCCCCCTCCTCCTACGAGCAGTACTTC. Its translation: CASSPSGSPSSYEQYF. The rearrangement links TRBV2 to TRBJ2-7; D might be TRBD2 (5 bases). The germline gives CDR1 SNHLY, CDR2 FYNNEI. The CDR3 is 16 residues long. V lost 6 bases and J 0 bases, leaving 18 bases between the germline ends.

V usage is TRBV18 and J usage is TRBJ2-7; 12 positions agree with TRBD2. Germline CDR1 and CDR2: KGHSH and LQKENI. Losses at the gene ends were 1 base for V and 7 bases for J; bases not matched to a gene: 11. The CDR3 runs 17 residues. As DNA, the CDR3 is TGTGCCAGCTCACCACTAACACTAGCGGGAGGACGGCAGGAGCAGTACTTC. Residues: CASSPLTLAGGRQEQYF.